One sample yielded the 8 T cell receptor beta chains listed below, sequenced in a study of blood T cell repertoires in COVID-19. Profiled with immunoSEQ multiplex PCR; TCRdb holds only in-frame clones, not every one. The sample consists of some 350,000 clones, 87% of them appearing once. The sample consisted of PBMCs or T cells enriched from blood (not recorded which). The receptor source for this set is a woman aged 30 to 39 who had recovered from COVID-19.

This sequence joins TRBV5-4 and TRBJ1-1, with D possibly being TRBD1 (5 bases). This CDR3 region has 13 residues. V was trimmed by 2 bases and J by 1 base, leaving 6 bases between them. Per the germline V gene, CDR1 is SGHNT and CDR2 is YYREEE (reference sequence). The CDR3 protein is CASSFQGNTEAFF. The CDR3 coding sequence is TGTGCCAGCAGCTTTCAGGGGAACACTGAAGCTTTCTTT.

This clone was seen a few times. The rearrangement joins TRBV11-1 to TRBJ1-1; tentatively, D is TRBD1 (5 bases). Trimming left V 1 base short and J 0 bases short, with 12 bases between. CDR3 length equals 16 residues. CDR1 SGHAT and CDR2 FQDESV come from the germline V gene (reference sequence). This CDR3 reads CASSLGAGLLNTEAFF. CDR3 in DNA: TGTGCCAGCAGCTTAGGTGCAGGGTTATTGAACACTGAAGCTTTCTTT.

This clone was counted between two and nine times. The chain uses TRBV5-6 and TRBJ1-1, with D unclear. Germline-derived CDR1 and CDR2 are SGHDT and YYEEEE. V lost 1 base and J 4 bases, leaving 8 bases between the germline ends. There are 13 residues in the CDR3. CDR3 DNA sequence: TGTGCCAGCAGCTTGTCTGCGATCACTGAAGCTTTCTTT. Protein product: CASSLSAITEAFF.

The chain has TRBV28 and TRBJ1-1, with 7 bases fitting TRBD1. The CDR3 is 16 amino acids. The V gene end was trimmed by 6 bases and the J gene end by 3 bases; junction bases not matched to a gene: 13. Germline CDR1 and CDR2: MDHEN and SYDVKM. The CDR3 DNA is TGTGCCAGCAGCCCCTCCACGGGACAGAGATACACTGAAGCTTTCTTT. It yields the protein CASSPSTGQRYTEAFF. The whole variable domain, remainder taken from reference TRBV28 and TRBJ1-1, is DVKVTQSSRYLVKRTGEKVFLECVQDMDHENMFWYRQDPGLGLRLIYFSYDVKMKEKGDIPEGYSVSREKKERFSLILESASTNQTSMYLCASSPSTGQRYTEAFFGQGTRLTVV.

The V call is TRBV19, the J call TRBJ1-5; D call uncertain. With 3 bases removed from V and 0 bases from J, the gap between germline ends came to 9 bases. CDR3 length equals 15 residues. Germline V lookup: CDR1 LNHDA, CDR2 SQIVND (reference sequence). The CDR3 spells CASSMYTSSNQPQHF. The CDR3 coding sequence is TGTGCCAGTAGTATGTACACCTCTAGCAATCAGCCCCAGCATTTT.

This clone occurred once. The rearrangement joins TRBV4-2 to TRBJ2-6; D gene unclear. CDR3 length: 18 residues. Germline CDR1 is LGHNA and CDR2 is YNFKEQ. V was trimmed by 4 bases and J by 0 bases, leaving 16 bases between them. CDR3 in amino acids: CASSRVSAGLSGANVLTF. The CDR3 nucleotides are TGTGCCAGCAGCCGCGTCTCGGCAGGCCTCTCTGGGGCCAACGTCCTGACTTTC.

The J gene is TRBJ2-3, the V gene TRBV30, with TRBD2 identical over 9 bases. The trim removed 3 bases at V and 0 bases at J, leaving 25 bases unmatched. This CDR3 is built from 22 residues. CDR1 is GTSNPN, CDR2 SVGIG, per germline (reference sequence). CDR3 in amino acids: CAWRSNPAGGPYLTTSTDTQYF. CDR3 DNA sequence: TGTGCCTGGAGATCAAACCCTGCGGGGGGGCCTTACCTCACCACTAGCACAGATACGCAGTATTTT.

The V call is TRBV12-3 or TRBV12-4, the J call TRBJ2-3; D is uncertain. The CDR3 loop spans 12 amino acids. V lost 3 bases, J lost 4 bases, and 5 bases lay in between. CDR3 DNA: TGTGCCAGCAGTTTTCTCGCAGATACGCAGTATTTT. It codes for CASSFLADTQYF.